Below, one TCR beta chain is given with its context. The V end was cut by 2 bases, the J end by 6 bases, with 13 bases between. There are 14 residues in the CDR3. Per germline, CDR1 MNHNY and CDR2 SVGAGI (reference sequence). This entry is derived from a study of CD8+ T cells in alopecia areata. Study as a whole: The protocol delivered tofacitinib for 6 to 18 months, then withdrew it for 6 months.

RNA extraction was followed by reverse transcription into cDNA, which acted as the sequencing template. Sequencing used immunoSEQ multiplex PCR; TCRdb keeps in-frame clones, though not all of them. In the table there are over 200,000 clones, 57% of which are singletons. Specimen: CD4+ T cells sorted from blood, collected at week 0. The clonotype comes from a human donor with alopecia areata. This chain uses TRBV6-6 with TRBJ1-1; D remains unclear. This chain's CDR3 is CASSYEGSFAEAFF. The CDR3 DNA sequence: TGTGCCAGCAGTTACGAGGGAAGTTTCGCTGAAGCTTTCTTT.